These 28 T cell receptor beta chains were sequenced from one sample in a study of blood T cell repertoires in COVID-19. Measured with immunoSEQ multiplex PCR; TCRdb has only the in-frame clones, and not every one. Seen here are about 300,000 clones, about 90% observed once, and the top ten hold around 6.6%. Input material: peripheral blood. The receptors originated from a man younger than 30 who had recovered from COVID-19.

Only one count was recorded for this clone. V and J are TRBV5-6 and TRBJ2-1; D is undetermined. The germline V gene encodes CDR1 SGHDT and CDR2 YYEEEE. V was clipped by 0 bases and J by 9 bases, with 13 bases between them. The CDR3 is 14 amino acids. CDR3: CASSLVEVGTEQFF. The CDR3 DNA is TGTGCCAGCAGCTTGGTAGAGGTGGGTACTGAGCAGTTCTTC.

The chain joins TRBV2 to TRBJ1-5, with D perhaps TRBD1 (6 bases). Per germline, CDR1 SNHLY and CDR2 FYNNEI. The V end was cut by 7 bases, the J end by 0 bases, with 10 bases between. This CDR3 region has 14 residues. DNA for the CDR3: TGTGCCAGCATAGGGGGGGGTAGCAATCAGCCCCAGCATTTT. As protein: CASIGGGSNQPQHF.

The table lists this clone with a count of one. This chain links TRBV5-1 with TRBJ2-1; tentatively, D is TRBD1 (6 bases). The CDR3 extends over 15 amino acids. Germline CDR1 and CDR2: SGHRS and YFSETQ. The V end lost 3 bases, the J end lost 2 bases, and 12 bases lay between the germline ends. CDR3 loop: CASSSTTGTYNEQFF. CDR3 nucleotide sequence: TGCGCCAGCAGCTCAACGACAGGAACCTACAATGAGCAGTTCTTC.

The count of this clone is one. The V and J genes are TRBV5-1 and TRBJ2-5; 12 bases agree with TRBD2. From germline, CDR1 is SGHRS and CDR2 YFSETQ. With 3 bases clipped from V and 4 bases from J, the junction kept 4 bases outside the gene matches. The CDR3 has 15 residues. The CDR3 coding sequence is TGCGCCAGCAGCTCTAGCGGGGGGGTTTTAGAGACCCAGTACTTC. Translation gives CASSSSGGVLETQYF.

J is TRBJ2-5 and V is TRBV2; tentatively, D is TRBD2 (5 bases). The CDR3 length is 15 residues. Germline V gene lookup returns CDR1 SNHLY and CDR2 FYNNEI. The V end lost 2 bases, the J end lost 7 bases, and 17 bases lay between the germline ends. The CDR3 here is CASSERAGILGTQYF. The CDR3 DNA reads as TGTGCCAGCAGTGAAAGGGCCGGGATATTGGGGACCCAGTACTTC.

The chain uses TRBV6-6 and TRBJ1-5, with 7 bases identical to TRBD1. V was clipped by 6 bases and J by 5 bases; unmatched bases: 7. Germline CDR1 MNHNY, CDR2 SVGAGI (reference sequence). The CDR3 is made up of 14 amino acids. This chain's CDR3 is CASSPDRNDQPQHF. The DNA for the CDR3 is TGTGCCAGCAGCCCGGACAGGAATGATCAGCCCCAGCATTTT.

The J gene is TRBJ1-1, the V gene TRBV27; D remains unclear. The CDR3 loop spans 15 amino acids. CDR1 is MNHEY, CDR2 SMNVEV, per germline (reference sequence). The germline V and J ends were trimmed by 2 bases and 0 bases, with 10 bases remaining between them. The CDR3 is CASSLRTGMNTEAFF. As DNA, the CDR3 is TGTGCCAGCAGTTTACGGACGGGAATGAACACTGAAGCTTTCTTT.

The chain recombines TRBV6-2 or TRBV6-3 with TRBJ2-3, with 7 bases that match TRBD2. Germline values: CDR1 MNHEY, CDR2 SVGEGT. The CDR3 has 15 residues. V shed 6 bases, J shed 3 bases, and the junction held 9 bases outside the gene matches. CDR3 protein: CASSFGTTETDTQYF. Here the CDR3 DNA reads TGTGCCAGCAGCTTTGGGACTACAGAAACAGATACGCAGTATTTT.

This clone occurred a few times. Here the CDR3 DNA reads TGTGCCAGCAGCCGGGGCGTGGGTGGCTATAATTCACCCCTCCACTTT. This translates into CASSRGVGGYNSPLHF. The chain uses TRBV14 and TRBJ1-6; TRBD1 is a possible D gene (5 bases). Trimming took 4 bases from V and 3 from J, leaving 13 bases between them. The CDR3 extends over 16 amino acids. Germline CDR1 and CDR2: SGHDN and FVKESK.

The chain uses TRBV9 and TRBJ2-2; D ambiguous. Trimming stripped 1 base from V and 8 bases from J, with 9 bases between. The CDR3 contains 13 residues. Germline V gene sequence: CDR1 SGDLS, CDR2 YYNGEE. CDR3 loop: CASSVRDGGELFF. CDR3 bases: TGTGCCAGCAGCGTACGTGACGGGGGGGAGCTGTTTTTT.

The chain links TRBV11-3 to TRBJ1-3; D not resolved. The CDR3 contains 13 residues. With 5 bases removed from V and 0 bases from J, the gap between germline ends came to 5 bases. CDR1 and CDR2 (germline): SGHNT, YENEEA. The CDR3, as DNA: TGTGCCAGCAGCATATCCTCTGGAAACACCATATATTTT. Translation: CASSISSGNTIYF.

The chain joins TRBV3-1 (or the pseudogene TRBV3-2) to TRBJ2-1; TRBD2 agrees at 13 bases. The V gene's germline CDR1 is LGHDT and CDR2 YNNKEL (reference sequence). V lost 4 bases and J lost 4; bases outside the gene matches: 4. The CDR3 spans 16 residues. The CDR3 loop reads CASSPSGLAGYNEQFF. For the CDR3, the DNA is TGTGCCAGCAGCCCCTCGGGACTAGCGGGGTACAATGAGCAGTTCTTC.

The chain has TRBV27 and TRBJ2-5; 10 nucleotides line up with TRBD2. Germline assignment: CDR1 MNHEY and CDR2 SMNVEV (reference sequence). V lost 6 bases and J lost 2; bases outside the gene matches: 6. This CDR3 spans 15 amino acids. The CDR3, as DNA: TGTGCCAGCAGGGGACTAGCGAGAACACAAGAGACCCAGTACTTC. Protein product: CASRGLARTQETQYF.

V and J are TRBV6-2 or TRBV6-3 and TRBJ1-5; D ambiguous. The V gene's germline CDR1 is MNHEY and CDR2 SVGEGT. Trimming stripped 0 bases from V and 3 bases from J, with 6 bases between. The CDR3 totals 14 residues. CDR3 DNA sequence: TGTGCCAGCAGTTACTCGACACACAATCAGCCCCAGCATTTT. Protein: CASSYSTHNQPQHF.

The chain employs TRBV10-2 and TRBJ2-5, with 8 bases identical to TRBD2. Germline assignment: CDR1 WSHSY and CDR2 SAAADI. The CDR3 is 15 residues long. V was pared by 3 bases and J by 5 bases, with 8 bases of the junction left unmatched. CDR3 region: CASSEIAGLGETQYF. DNA of the CDR3: TGCGCCAGCAGTGAAATAGCGGGGCTGGGGGAGACCCAGTACTTC.

The chain carries TRBV6-5 and TRBJ2-7; the match to TRBD2 covers 7 bases. Germline trimming cut 2 bases from V and 7 bases from J; bases unmatched to any gene: 5. Germline V gene data show CDR1 as MNHEY and CDR2 as SVGAGI. This CDR3 spans 13 amino acids. The CDR3 sequence: CASSYGRDGEQYF. CDR3 nucleotide sequence: TGTGCCAGCAGTTACGGGAGGGATGGAGAGCAGTACTTC.

This chain connects TRBV4-2 to TRBJ2-2; 10 bases map to TRBD2. V dropped 0 bases and J dropped 5; count of bases not matched to a gene: 12. This CDR3 is built from 19 residues. Germline assignment: CDR1 LGHNA and CDR2 YNFKEQ. The CDR3 sequence is CASSQDTSVAGGRTGELFF. The DNA for the CDR3 is TGTGCCAGCAGCCAAGATACGTCAGTAGCGGGAGGTAGGACCGGGGAGCTGTTTTTT.

In DNA, the CDR3 is TGTGCCAGTCTCTCCGGCAATCAGCCCCAGCATTTT. This codes for CASLSGNQPQHF. The chain recombines TRBV19 with TRBJ1-5, with no clear D. The CDR3 contains 12 residues. With 8 bases removed from V and 2 bases from J, the gap between germline ends came to 7 bases. Germline V CDR1 and CDR2: LNHDA, SQIVND (reference sequence).

The V gene is TRBV5-1, the J gene TRBJ2-7, with 10 bases matching TRBD2. V shed 4 bases and J 5 bases; nucleotides not matched to a gene: 6. Germline CDR1 is SGHRS and CDR2 is YFSETQ. The CDR3 runs 14 residues. The CDR3 is CASSIASGSDEQYF. The CDR3 nucleotides read TGCGCCAGCAGCATCGCTAGCGGGAGCGACGAGCAGTACTTC.

The rearrangement uses TRBV27 and TRBJ1-2, with D perhaps matching TRBD1 (6 bases). Germline lookup yields CDR1 MNHEY and CDR2 SMNVEV (reference sequence). This CDR3 region has 13 residues. Trimming took off 0 bases at V and 4 bases at J, with 6 bases between the two ends. As DNA, the CDR3 is TGTGCCAGCAGTTTATCCAGGGGCTATGGCTACACCTTC. Translating gives CASSLSRGYGYTF.

The chain uses TRBV29-1 and TRBJ2-1, with 9 bases aligning to TRBD1. The germline V gene encodes CDR1 SQVTM and CDR2 ANQGSEA. The CDR3 runs 14 residues. The J segment lost 4 bases and the V segment lost 5 bases, leaving 6 bases of the junction unmatched. For the CDR3, the DNA is TGCAGCGTTCCCGGGACAGGGACGTACAATGAGCAGTTCTTC. Its translation is CSVPGTGTYNEQFF.

J is TRBJ2-1 and V is TRBV21-1; the table's D call TRBD1 went unverified against the DNA. TRBV21-1 is classified as a pseudogene. CDR3 length: 16 residues. CDR3 amino acids: CASLFSGGVFDNEQFF. The DNA of the CDR3 is TGTGCCAGCTTATTCTCAGGGGGCGTTTTCGACAATGAGCAGTTCTTC.

The V and J genes are TRBV5-5 and TRBJ2-3; no clear D. V lost 3 bases to trimming and J lost 1 base, with 6 bases between them. Germline CDR1 and CDR2: SGHKS and YYEKEE (reference sequence). This CDR3 is built from 13 residues. The CDR3 spells CASSSPGTDTQYF. DNA for the CDR3: TGTGCCAGCAGCTCCCCGGGCACAGATACGCAGTATTTT.

This rearrangement joins TRBV20-1 to TRBJ2-1; maybe TRBD1 (6 bases). The CDR3 spans 14 residues. The germline V gene encodes CDR1 DFQATT and CDR2 SNEGSKA (reference sequence). V was shortened by 3 bases and J by 9 bases, with 18 bases between the two germline ends. The CDR3 region has the DNA TGCAGTGCTAGTCTTTCGGGCCCCAGGGGTGAGCAGTTCTTC. Translation gives CSASLSGPRGEQFF.

This chain uses TRBV4-2 with TRBJ1-2; TRBD1 agrees at 9 bases. This CDR3 is 16 amino acids long. Germline CDR1 is LGHNA and CDR2 is YNFKEQ. V trimming: 0 bases; J trimming: 5 bases; junction bases outside the gene matches: 7. CDR3 protein: CASSQDEQGALYGYTF. The DNA for the CDR3 is TGTGCCAGCAGCCAAGATGAACAGGGGGCGTTGTATGGCTACACCTTC.

This chain connects TRBV4-1 to TRBJ2-3; 10 bases map to TRBD2. V dropped 5 bases and J dropped 1; count of bases not matched to a gene: 6. Germline V lookup: CDR1 MGHRA, CDR2 YSYEKL. CDR3 length: 16 amino acids. CDR3 DNA: TGCGCCAGCAGCTATAAGACTAGCGGGCGCACAGATACGCAGTATTTT. It yields the protein CASSYKTSGRTDTQYF.

The chain carries TRBV18 and TRBJ2-3; maybe TRBD1 (6 bases). The ends were cut back, 5 bases at V and 0 bases at J, with 12 bases in the middle. Germline CDR1 reads KGHSH; CDR2 reads LQKENI. The CDR3 spans 15 residues. CDR3 residues: CASSSQGGSTDTQYF. In nucleotides, the CDR3 is TGTGCCAGCTCATCCCAAGGGGGAAGCACAGATACGCAGTATTTT.

This clone was seen only a few times. One junction end disagrees with the germline gene, perhaps due to a read error. This chain connects TRBV7-9 to TRBJ1-6, with 7 positions matching TRBD1. The V gene's germline CDR1 is SEHNR and CDR2 FQNEAQ (reference sequence). This CDR3 spans 16 amino acids. The CDR3 region is CASSLATGSENSPLHF. The CDR3 DNA reads TGTGCCAGCAGCCTAGCGACAGGGTCCGAGAATTCACCCCTCCACTTT.